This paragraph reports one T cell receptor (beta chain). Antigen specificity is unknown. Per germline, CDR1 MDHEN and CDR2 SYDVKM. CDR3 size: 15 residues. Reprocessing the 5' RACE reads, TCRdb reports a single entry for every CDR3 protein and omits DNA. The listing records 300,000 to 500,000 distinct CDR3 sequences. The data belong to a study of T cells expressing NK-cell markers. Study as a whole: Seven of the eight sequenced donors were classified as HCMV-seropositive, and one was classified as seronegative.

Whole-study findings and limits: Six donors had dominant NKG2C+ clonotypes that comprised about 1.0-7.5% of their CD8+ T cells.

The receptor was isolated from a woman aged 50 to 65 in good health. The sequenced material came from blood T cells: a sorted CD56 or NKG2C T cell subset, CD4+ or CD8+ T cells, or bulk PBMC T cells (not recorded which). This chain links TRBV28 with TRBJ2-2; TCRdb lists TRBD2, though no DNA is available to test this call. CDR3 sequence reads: CASSSSRGGTGELFF.